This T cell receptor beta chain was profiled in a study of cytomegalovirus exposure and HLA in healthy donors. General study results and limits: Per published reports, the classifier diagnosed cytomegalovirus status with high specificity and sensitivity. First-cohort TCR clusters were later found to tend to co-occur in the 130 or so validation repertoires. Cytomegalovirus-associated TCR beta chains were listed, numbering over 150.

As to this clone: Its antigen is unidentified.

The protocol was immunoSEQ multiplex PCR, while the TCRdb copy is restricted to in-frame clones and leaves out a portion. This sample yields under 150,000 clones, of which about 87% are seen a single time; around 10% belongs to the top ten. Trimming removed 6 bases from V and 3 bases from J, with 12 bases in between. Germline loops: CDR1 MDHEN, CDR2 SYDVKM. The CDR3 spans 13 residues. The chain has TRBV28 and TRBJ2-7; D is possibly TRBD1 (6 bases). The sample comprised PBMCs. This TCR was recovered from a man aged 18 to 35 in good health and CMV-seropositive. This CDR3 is CASSPRGYYEQYF. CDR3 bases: TGTGCCAGCAGCCCAAGGGGGTACTACGAGCAGTACTTC.